The 25 T cell receptor beta chains given below trace back to one sample, sequenced in a study of shared clonotypes between healthy human individuals. Repertoires were generated with immunoSEQ multiplex PCR, while TCRdb's copy carries only in-frame clones and drops some. Of over a million clones in the sample, roughly 74% were seen once. Sequencing was carried out using memory CD4+ T cells from PBMCs. The subset was: CD45RA-negative fraction. The receptors originated from a man between 18 and 35 years old in good health. Some clones in this sample may be carry-over from other donors' samples.

This clone occurred a few times. The V gene is TRBV5-6, the J gene TRBJ1-1, with D possibly matching TRBD1 (6 bases). Germline CDR1 and CDR2: SGHDT and YYEEEE. V lost 4 bases and J 9 bases, leaving 19 bases between the germline ends. The CDR3 spans 14 residues. In DNA, the CDR3 is TGTGCCAGCAGCCCCCAAGCGGTAACAGGGAAAGCTTTCTTT. This gives the protein CASSPQAVTGKAFF.

The chain joins TRBV18 to TRBJ1-5; 7 bases fit TRBD1. The CDR3 length is 16 residues. Germline loops: CDR1 KGHSH, CDR2 LQKENI. J was trimmed by 3 bases and V by 2 bases; bases with no gene match: 7. CDR3 DNA sequence: TGTGCCAGCTCACCATCCCGGGACAGCCTCAATCAGCCCCAGCATTTT. Protein sequence: CASSPSRDSLNQPQHF.

The rearrangement uses TRBV7-2 and TRBJ1-1; TRBD1 matches 10 bases. J lost 7 bases, V lost 2 bases, and 4 bases had no gene match. The CDR3 covers 14 residues. Germline CDR1 and CDR2: SGHTA and FQGNSA. The CDR3 region is CASSLKTGGGEAFF. The CDR3 DNA follows: TGTGCCAGCAGCTTAAAGACAGGGGGCGGTGAAGCTTTCTTT. The whole variable domain, filled in from reference TRBV7-2 and TRBJ1-1, reads GAGVSQSPSNKVTEKGKDVELRCDPISGHTALYWYRQSLGQGLEFLIYFQGNSAPDKSGLPSDRFSAERTGGSVSTLTIQRTQQEDSAVYLCASSLKTGGGEAFFGQGTRLTVV.

The chain links TRBV6-5 to TRBJ1-2, with D possibly TRBD1 on 5 matching bases. In germline, CDR1 is MNHEY, CDR2 SVGAGI. The CDR3 covers 14 residues. The ends were cut back, 6 bases at V and 2 bases at J, with 13 bases in the middle. The CDR3 DNA follows: TGTGCCAGCAGGAGGACAATTTACAACTATGGCTACACCTTC. This codes for CASRRTIYNYGYTF.

This clone showed up just once. Only one base separates this from a far larger clonotype, so it likely reflects a read error. The chain uses TRBV9 and TRBJ2-3; possible D gene TRBD1, 6 bases. CDR3 size: 13 residues. The germline CDR1 and CDR2 sequences are SGDLS and YYNGEE. V was shortened by 4 bases and J by 5 bases, with 11 bases between the two germline ends. The chain's CDR3 is CASSPVTGDTQYF. Written as DNA, the CDR3 is TGTGCCAGCAGCCCCGTGACAGGAGATACGCAGTATTTT.

V is TRBV7-3 and J is TRBJ2-2; 7 positions agree with TRBD2. The CDR3 extends over 15 amino acids. With V trimmed by 1 base and J by 7 bases, 6 bases remained unmatched. Germline CDR1 is SGHTA and CDR2 is FQGTGA. For the CDR3, the DNA is TGTGCCAGCAGCTTAAAAAGCGGGGCGGTCGGGGAGCTGTTTTTT. Encoded protein: CASSLKSGAVGELFF. The full variable domain, rest sourced from reference TRBV7-3 and TRBJ2-2, is GAGVSQTPSNKVTEKGKYVELRCDPISGHTALYWYRQSLGQGPEFLIYFQGTGAADDSGLPNDRFFAVRPEGSVSTLKIQRTERGDSAVYLCASSLKSGAVGELFFGEGSRLTVL.

The gene calls are TRBV11-2 and TRBJ2-3; D gene uncertain. Between the trimmed V and J ends, which lost 5 bases and 2 bases, there was a span of 5 bases. CDR1 SGHAT and CDR2 FQNNGV come from the germline V gene. The CDR3 is 12 amino acids. This chain's CDR3 is CASSQHTDTQYF. As DNA, the CDR3 is TGTGCCAGCAGCCAACACACAGATACGCAGTATTTT.

V gene TRBV9 combines with J gene TRBJ2-7; 10 bases match TRBD2. CDR3 length: 13 amino acids. Looked up from germline, CDR1 is SGDLS and CDR2 is YYNGEE. V gave up 5 bases and J gave up 7 bases; unmatched junction bases: 6. DNA for the CDR3: TGTGCCAGCAGTCCAGGGACTAGCGTTGAGCAGTACTTC. This codes for CASSPGTSVEQYF.

V gene TRBV4-1 combines with J gene TRBJ2-7; weak D call: TRBD2 (5 bases). This CDR3 spans 16 amino acids. V gave up 4 bases and J gave up 6 bases, with 22 bases separating them. The V gene's germline CDR1 is MGHRA and CDR2 YSYEKL. The CDR3 loop reads CASSPPLGAKTGEQYF. The DNA of the CDR3 is TGCGCCAGCAGCCCCCCCCTGGGAGCTAAGACGGGCGAGCAGTACTTC.

In the case of this clone: A clone one base away is much larger, so this may be a read error. Within the sample, other DNA sequences also encode this same CDR3. The V call is TRBV30, the J call TRBJ1-2; maybe TRBD1 (5 bases). The CDR3 is 11 amino acids. V lost 2 bases, J lost 8 bases, and 9 bases lay in between. CDR1 is GTSNPN, CDR2 SVGIG, per germline (reference sequence). The chain's CDR3 is CAWSWGGGYTF. The CDR3 DNA is TGTGCCTGGAGTTGGGGGGGAGGCTACACCTTC. The full variable domain, with the rest looked up from reference TRBV30 and TRBJ1-2, is SQTIHQWPATLVQPVGSPLSLECTVEGTSNPNLYWYRQAAGRGLQLLFYSVGIGQISSEVPQNLSASRPQDRQFILSSKKLLLSDSGFYLCAWSWGGGYTFGSGTRLTVV.

The gene calls are TRBV28 and TRBJ2-7; D not resolved. CDR1 MDHEN and CDR2 SYDVKM come from the germline V gene. Trimming stripped 2 bases from V and 3 bases from J, with 11 bases between. The CDR3 consists of 14 residues. The CDR3 sequence is CASSLQVSYYEQYF. Here the CDR3 DNA reads TGTGCCAGCAGTTTACAGGTCTCTTACTACGAGCAGTACTTC.

A few counts support this clone. The CDR3 here is CASSPDGNTEAFF. In nucleotides, the CDR3 is TGTGCCAGCAGTCCGGACGGGAACACTGAAGCTTTCTTT. The chain has TRBV6-6 and TRBJ1-1; D gene unclear. Trimming removed 5 bases from V and 1 base from J, with 8 bases in between. Germline values: CDR1 MNHNY, CDR2 SVGAGI (reference sequence). The CDR3 length is 13 residues.

J is TRBJ2-1 and V is TRBV20-1, with TRBD1 as a possible D gene (6 bases). Germline lookup yields CDR1 DFQATT and CDR2 SNEGSKA (reference sequence). The CDR3 runs to 9 residues. Trimming took 7 bases from V and 12 from J, leaving 10 bases between them. The CDR3 nucleotides read TGCAGTGTCGAACAGGGGCAGTTCTTC. This translates into CSVEQGQFF.

This clone was observed a few times. The chain recombines TRBV4-1 with TRBJ1-5; no definite D call. The CDR3 has 14 residues. Germline CDR1 reads MGHRA; CDR2 reads YSYEKL. The V end was cut by 1 base, the J end by 5 bases, with 9 bases between. The CDR3: CASSQGARDQPQHF. The DNA of the CDR3 is TGCGCCAGCAGCCAAGGGGCTAGAGATCAGCCCCAGCATTTT.

The V and J genes are TRBV15 and TRBJ2-5; D perhaps matches TRBD1 (6 bases). Trimming pared 5 bases from V and 2 bases from J, leaving 12 bases between. CDR3 length equals 14 residues. CDR1 is LNHNV and CDR2 is YYDKDF in the germline V gene (reference sequence). In nucleotides, the CDR3 is TGTGCCACCAGCCGATGGGGGCCTCAAGAGACCCAGTACTTC. Its protein product is CATSRWGPQETQYF.

The chain recombines TRBV6-1 with TRBJ2-5; 9 bases map to TRBD1. After removal of 7 bases from V and 5 bases from J, the junction contained 5 bases not matched to a gene. CDR1 and CDR2 from the germline V gene are MNHNS and SASEGT. This CDR3 has 13 amino acids. CDR3 residues: CASIYRGRETQYF. CDR3 sequence (DNA): TGTGCCAGCATCTACAGGGGGCGGGAGACCCAGTACTTC.

This chain connects TRBV7-2 to TRBJ2-5; TRBD2 matches at 11 bases. V dropped 3 bases and J dropped 3; count of bases not matched to a gene: 9. The germline CDR1 and CDR2 sequences are SGHTA and FQGNSA. The CDR3 is made up of 17 amino acids. DNA of the CDR3: TGTGCCAGCAGCTTTCGACTAGCGGGGAACGGGGAAGAGACCCAGTACTTC. Its protein is CASSFRLAGNGEETQYF.

This clone was observed at least ten times. V is TRBV15 and J is TRBJ2-5; no firm D call. The V and J ends lost 5 bases and 2 bases respectively, with 3 bases between them. The CDR3 is made up of 11 amino acids. The germline gives CDR1 LNHNV, CDR2 YYDKDF (reference sequence). In DNA form, the CDR3 reads TGTGCCACCAGCGGACAAGAGACCCAGTACTTC. The encoded protein is CATSGQETQYF.

The chain is built from TRBV21-1 and TRBJ2-7; the D call in the table, TRBD2, was not verified against the DNA. TRBV21-1 is recorded as a pseudogene. CDR3 length equals 15 residues. CDR3 amino acids: CASSKDRGSAYEQYF. CDR3 bases: TGTGCCAGCAGCAAGGACCGCGGGAGTGCGTACGAGCAGTACTTC.

This rearrangement joins TRBV5-1 to TRBJ2-1, with TRBD2 matching over 9 bases. The CDR3 spans 16 residues. From germline, CDR1 is SGHRS and CDR2 YFSETQ. The ends lost 2 bases at V and 3 bases at J; junction bases unmatched: 6. Here the CDR3 reads CASSFLAGDVYNEQFF. CDR3 bases: TGCGCCAGCAGCTTCTTAGCGGGAGACGTCTACAATGAGCAGTTCTTC.

The chain uses TRBV28 and TRBJ1-5; D unclear. The CDR3 consists of 15 residues. Germline lookup yields CDR1 MDHEN and CDR2 SYDVKM. The V end was cut by 5 bases, the J end by 5 bases, with 16 bases between. CDR3 nucleotides: TGTGCCAGCAGTCCTCTCAGTGCCCTTCATCAGCCCCAGCATTTT. Protein sequence: CASSPLSALHQPQHF.

The chain has TRBV28 and TRBJ1-1, with TRBD1 matching 7 bases. Germline CDR1 MDHEN, CDR2 SYDVKM. CDR3 size: 16 residues. Trimming took 3 bases from V and 0 from J; bases not matched to a gene: 7. The CDR3 bases are TGTGCCAGCAGTTTCAATCCTACAGGGGTGAACACTGAAGCTTTCTTT. Translated, it gives CASSFNPTGVNTEAFF.

The gene calls are TRBV5-1 and TRBJ2-3; D unresolved. The CDR3 totals 15 residues. The V end was cut by 0 bases, the J end by 4 bases, with 12 bases between. Germline CDR1 and CDR2: SGHRS and YFSETQ. This CDR3 reads CASSLDPLAADTQYF. The CDR3 DNA reads TGCGCCAGCAGCTTGGACCCTCTGGCGGCAGATACGCAGTATTTT.

CDR3: CASSPRASGSYEQFF. The CDR3 coding sequence is TGTGCCAGCAGCCCGCGGGCTAGCGGGAGCTATGAGCAGTTCTTC. V gene TRBV7-2 combines with J gene TRBJ2-1; 10 positions match TRBD2. V gave up 5 bases and J gave up 8 bases; unmatched junction bases: 9. The CDR3 loop spans 15 amino acids. Germline lookup yields CDR1 SGHTA and CDR2 FQGNSA. Variable domain in full (rest from reference TRBV7-2 and TRBJ2-1): GAGVSQSPSNKVTEKGKDVELRCDPISGHTALYWYRQSLGQGLEFLIYFQGNSAPDKSGLPSDRFSAERTGGSVSTLTIQRTQQEDSAVYLCASSPRASGSYEQFFGPGTRLTVL.

The rearrangement links TRBV5-3 to TRBJ2-4; TRBD2 is a possible D gene (5 bases). TRBV5-3 is an ORF for which the function is uncertain. The CDR3 is 16 amino acids. Trimming cost V 0 bases and J 0 bases, with 10 bases left between them. The CDR3 region has the DNA TGTGCCAGAAGCTTGGGGACTGTACTAGCCAAAAACATTCAGTACTTC. Its translation: CARSLGTVLAKNIQYF.